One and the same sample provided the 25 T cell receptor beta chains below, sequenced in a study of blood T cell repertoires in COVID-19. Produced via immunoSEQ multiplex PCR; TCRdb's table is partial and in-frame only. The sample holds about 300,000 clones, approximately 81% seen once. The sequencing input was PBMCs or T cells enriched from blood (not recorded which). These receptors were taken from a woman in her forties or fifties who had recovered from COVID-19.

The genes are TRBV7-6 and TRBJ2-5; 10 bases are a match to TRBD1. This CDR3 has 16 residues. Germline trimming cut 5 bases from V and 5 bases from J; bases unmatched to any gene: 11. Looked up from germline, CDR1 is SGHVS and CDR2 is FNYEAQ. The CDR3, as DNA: TGTGCCAGCAGCCACACCGGGACAGGGGTAGGGGAGACCCAGTACTTC. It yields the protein CASSHTGTGVGETQYF.

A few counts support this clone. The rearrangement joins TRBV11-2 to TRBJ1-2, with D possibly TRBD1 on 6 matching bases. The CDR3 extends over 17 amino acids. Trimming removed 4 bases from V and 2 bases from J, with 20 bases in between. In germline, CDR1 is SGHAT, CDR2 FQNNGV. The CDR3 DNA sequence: TGTGCCAGCAGCTGGGGGGGCGGCGGACTCTGGAACTATGGCTACACCTTC. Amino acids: CASSWGGGGLWNYGYTF. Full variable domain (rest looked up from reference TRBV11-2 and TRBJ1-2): EAGVAQSPRYKIIEKRQSVAFWCNPISGHATLYWYQQILGQGPKLLIQFQNNGVVDDSQLPKDRFSAERLKGVDSTLKIQPAKLEDSAVYLCASSWGGGGLWNYGYTFGSGTRLTVV.

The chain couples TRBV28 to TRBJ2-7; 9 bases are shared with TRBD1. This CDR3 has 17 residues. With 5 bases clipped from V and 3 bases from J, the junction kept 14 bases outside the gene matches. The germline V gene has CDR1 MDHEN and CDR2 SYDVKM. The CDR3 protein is CASSESDRDRAIYEQYF. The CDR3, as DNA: TGTGCCAGCAGTGAATCGGATCGGGACAGGGCTATCTACGAGCAGTACTTC.

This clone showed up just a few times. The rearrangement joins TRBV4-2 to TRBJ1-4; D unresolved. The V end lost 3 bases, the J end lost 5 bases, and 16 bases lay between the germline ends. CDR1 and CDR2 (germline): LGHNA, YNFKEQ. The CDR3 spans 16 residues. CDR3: CASSHLGDQSNEKLFF. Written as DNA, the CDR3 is TGTGCCAGCAGCCACTTAGGAGACCAATCCAATGAAAAACTGTTTTTT.

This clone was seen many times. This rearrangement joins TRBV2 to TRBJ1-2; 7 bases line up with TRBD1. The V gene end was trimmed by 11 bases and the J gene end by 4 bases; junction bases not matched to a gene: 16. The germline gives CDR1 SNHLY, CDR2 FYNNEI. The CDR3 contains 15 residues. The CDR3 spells CAGSTTGAPGYGYTF. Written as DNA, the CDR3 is TGTGCCGGCTCAACAACAGGGGCTCCGGGCTATGGCTACACCTTC.

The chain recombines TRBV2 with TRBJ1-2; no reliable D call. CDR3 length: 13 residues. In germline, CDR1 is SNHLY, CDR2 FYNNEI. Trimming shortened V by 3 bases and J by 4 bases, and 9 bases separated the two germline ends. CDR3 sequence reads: CASSDLRPYGYTF. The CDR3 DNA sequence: TGTGCCAGCAGTGACCTCAGGCCCTATGGCTACACCTTC.

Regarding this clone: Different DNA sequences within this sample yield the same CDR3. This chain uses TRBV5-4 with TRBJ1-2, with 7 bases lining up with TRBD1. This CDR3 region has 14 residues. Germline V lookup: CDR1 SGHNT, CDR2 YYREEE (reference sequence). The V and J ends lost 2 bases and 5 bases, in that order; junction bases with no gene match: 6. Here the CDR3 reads CASSFRTGLYGYTF. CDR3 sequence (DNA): TGTGCCAGCAGCTTCAGGACAGGCCTGTATGGCTACACCTTC.

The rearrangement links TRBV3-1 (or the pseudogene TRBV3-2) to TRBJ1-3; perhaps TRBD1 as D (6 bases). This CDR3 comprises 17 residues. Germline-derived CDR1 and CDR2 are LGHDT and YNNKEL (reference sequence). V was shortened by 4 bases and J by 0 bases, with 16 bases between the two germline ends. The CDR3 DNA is TGTGCCAGCAGCCGCACAGGGTTAGGAAACTCTGGAAACACCATATATTTT. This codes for CASSRTGLGNSGNTIYF.

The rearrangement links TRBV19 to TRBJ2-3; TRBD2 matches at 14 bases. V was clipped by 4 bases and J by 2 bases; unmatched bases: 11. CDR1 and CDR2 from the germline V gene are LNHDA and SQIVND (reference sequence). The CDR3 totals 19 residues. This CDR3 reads CASSNTGTSGGRYTDTQYF. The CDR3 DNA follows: TGTGCCAGTAGTAACACCGGGACTAGCGGGGGTCGTTACACAGATACGCAGTATTTT.

CDR3 bases: TGTGCCAGCTCCCGAATTCCTACAGGGGCAAACACTGAAGCTTTCTTT. Translated, it gives CASSRIPTGANTEAFF. The chain uses TRBV27 and TRBJ1-1, with TRBD1 matching over 7 bases. V lost 8 bases to trimming and J lost 2 bases; unmatched junction nucleotides: 14. The CDR3 runs 16 residues. Germline CDR1 is MNHEY and CDR2 is SMNVEV (reference sequence).

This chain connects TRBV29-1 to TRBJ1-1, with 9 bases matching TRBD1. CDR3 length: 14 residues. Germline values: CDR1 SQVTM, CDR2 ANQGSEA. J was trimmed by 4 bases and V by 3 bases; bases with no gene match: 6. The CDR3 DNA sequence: TGCAGCGTTGAGCGACAGGGGGTAGGCACTGAAGCTTTCTTT. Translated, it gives CSVERQGVGTEAFF.

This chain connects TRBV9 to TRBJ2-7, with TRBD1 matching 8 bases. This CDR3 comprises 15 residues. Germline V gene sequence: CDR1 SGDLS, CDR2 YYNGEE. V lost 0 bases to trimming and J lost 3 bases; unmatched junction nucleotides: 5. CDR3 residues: CASSVEWTGNYEQYF. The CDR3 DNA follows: TGTGCCAGCAGCGTAGAATGGACAGGGAACTACGAGCAGTACTTC.

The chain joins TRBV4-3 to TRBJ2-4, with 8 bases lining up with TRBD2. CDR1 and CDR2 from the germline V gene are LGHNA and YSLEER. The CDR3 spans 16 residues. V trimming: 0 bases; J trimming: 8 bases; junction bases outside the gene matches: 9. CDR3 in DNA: TGCGCCAGCAGCCAAGAGACTAGCGCGCTGGAAGACATTCAGTACTTC. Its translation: CASSQETSALEDIQYF.

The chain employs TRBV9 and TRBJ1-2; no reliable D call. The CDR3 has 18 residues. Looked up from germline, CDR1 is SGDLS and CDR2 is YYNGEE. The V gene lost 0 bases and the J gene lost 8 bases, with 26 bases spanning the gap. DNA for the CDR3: TGTGCCAGCAGCGTAGAGAACCTGTGGGAACCCCGGGGTGAAGGCTACACCTTC. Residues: CASSVENLWEPRGEGYTF.

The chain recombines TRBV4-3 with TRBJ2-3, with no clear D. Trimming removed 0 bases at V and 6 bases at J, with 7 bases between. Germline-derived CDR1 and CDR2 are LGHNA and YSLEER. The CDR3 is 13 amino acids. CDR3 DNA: TGCGCCAGCAGCCAAGACTCCTTTGATACGCAGTATTTT. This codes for CASSQDSFDTQYF.

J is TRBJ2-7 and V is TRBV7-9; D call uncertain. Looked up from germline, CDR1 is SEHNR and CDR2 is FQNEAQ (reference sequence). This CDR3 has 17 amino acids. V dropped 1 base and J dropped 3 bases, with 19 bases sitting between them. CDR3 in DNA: TGTGCCAGCAGCTTAGGTCTGGGCATCCAGAAACACTACGAGCAGTACTTC. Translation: CASSLGLGIQKHYEQYF.

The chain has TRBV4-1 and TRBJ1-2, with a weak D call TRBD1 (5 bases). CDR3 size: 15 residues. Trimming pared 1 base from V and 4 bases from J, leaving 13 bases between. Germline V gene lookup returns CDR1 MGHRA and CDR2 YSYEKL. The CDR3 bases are TGCGCCAGCAGCCAAGGGAGGGGTCCGGGCTATGGCTACACCTTC. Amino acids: CASSQGRGPGYGYTF.

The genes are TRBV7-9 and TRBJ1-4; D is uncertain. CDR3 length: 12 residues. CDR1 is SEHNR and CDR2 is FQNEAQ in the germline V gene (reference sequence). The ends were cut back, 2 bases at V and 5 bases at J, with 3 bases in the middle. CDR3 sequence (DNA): TGTGCCAGCAGCTTACTGAATGAAAAACTGTTTTTT. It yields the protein CASSLLNEKLFF.

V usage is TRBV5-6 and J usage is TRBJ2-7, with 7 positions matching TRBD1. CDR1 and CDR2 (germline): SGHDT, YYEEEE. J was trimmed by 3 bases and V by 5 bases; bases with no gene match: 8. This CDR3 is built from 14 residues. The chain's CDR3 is CASRRWDRFYEQYF. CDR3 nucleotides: TGTGCCAGCAGACGGTGGGACAGATTCTACGAGCAGTACTTC.

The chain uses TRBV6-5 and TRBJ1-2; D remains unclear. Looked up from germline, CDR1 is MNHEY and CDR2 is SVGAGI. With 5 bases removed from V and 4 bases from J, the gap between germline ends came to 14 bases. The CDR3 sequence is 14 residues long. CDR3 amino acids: CASSQTVRSYGYTF. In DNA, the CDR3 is TGTGCCAGCAGTCAAACAGTCAGATCCTATGGCTACACCTTC.

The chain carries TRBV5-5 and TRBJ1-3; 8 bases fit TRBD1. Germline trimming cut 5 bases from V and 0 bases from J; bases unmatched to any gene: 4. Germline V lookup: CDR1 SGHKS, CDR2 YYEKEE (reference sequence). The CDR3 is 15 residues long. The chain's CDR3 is CASSRDRSSGNTIYF. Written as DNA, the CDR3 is TGTGCCAGCAGTCGGGACAGGAGCTCTGGAAACACCATATATTTT.

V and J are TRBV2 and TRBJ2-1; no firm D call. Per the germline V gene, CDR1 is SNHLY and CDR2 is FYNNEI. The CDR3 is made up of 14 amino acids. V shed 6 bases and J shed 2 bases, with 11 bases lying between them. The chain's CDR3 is CASSPPVTYNEQFF. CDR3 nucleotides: TGTGCCAGCAGCCCCCCCGTTACCTACAATGAGCAGTTCTTC.

CDR3 protein: CASSPGLGQPQHF. CDR3 DNA sequence: TGTGCCAGCAGCCCCGGACTCGGTCAGCCCCAGCATTTT. The chain couples TRBV12-3 or TRBV12-4 to TRBJ1-5; D is unresolved. This CDR3 region has 13 residues. Trimming left V 6 bases short and J 6 bases short, with 12 bases between.

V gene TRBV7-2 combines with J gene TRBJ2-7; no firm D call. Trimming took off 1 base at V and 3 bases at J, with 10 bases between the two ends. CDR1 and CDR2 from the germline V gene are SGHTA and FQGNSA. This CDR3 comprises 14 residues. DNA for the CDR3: TGTGCCAGCAGCTTAGACCCTAGGAGCTACGAGCAGTACTTC. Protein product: CASSLDPRSYEQYF.

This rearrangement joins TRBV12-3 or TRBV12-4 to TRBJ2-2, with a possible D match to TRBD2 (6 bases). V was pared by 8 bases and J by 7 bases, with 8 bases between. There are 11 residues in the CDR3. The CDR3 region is CASGGNGELFF. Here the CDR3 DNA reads TGTGCCAGCGGGGGGAACGGGGAGCTGTTTTTT.